The source of this T cell receptor (beta chain) is a study of blood T cell repertoires in COVID-19. About the study: The United States, Italy and Spain provided the acute and convalescent COVID-19 samples. Nucleic acid was either cDNA or gDNA, and it came from T cells, B-cell-depleted T cells, or PBMCs.

As handled by the study authors: Nucleated cell counts were estimated from reference gene primer amplification. Here immunoSEQ multiplex PCR was the method, and the copy in TCRdb shows in-frame clones only, minus some. From that table come the V and J calls and clone size; the DNA was used to work out D and trimming. The repertoire includes roughly 300,000 clones, 65% to 90% of them detected once, and about an eighth sits in the top ten. Germline CDR1 and CDR2: SGDLS and YYNGEE. This CDR3 contains 13 residues. The ends were cut back, 4 bases at V and 5 bases at J, with 12 bases in the middle. V is TRBV9 and J is TRBJ1-1; weak D call: TRBD1 (6 bases). Sequenced: peripheral blood. This clonotype was obtained from a human donor in a cohort sampled during active COVID-19. In DNA, the CDR3 is TGTGCCAGCAGCCTAGAAGGGGGTACTGAAGCTTTCTTT. This translates into CASSLEGGTEAFF.